These 24 T cell receptor beta chains were sequenced from one sample in a study of breast tumors, draining lymph nodes, adjacent tissues (dated by TCRdb to about 2016). The lymph node samples were taken from the axillary draining lymph nodes of breast cancer patients. Libraries were built with multiplex PCR. This sample was sequenced with an Illumina HiSeq 2000. TCRdb's own reprocessing of the public reads used fastp at Q25 and MiXCR and kept productive beta chains. Records with the same CDR3 protein are collapsed into one entry carrying the most frequent genes and DNA. The sample data list about 110,000 distinct CDR3 sequences, and approximately 28% of these were observed just once. Approximately 6% of the sample belongs to the ten largest clones. Sequenced input: axillary lymph node tissue. These receptors were obtained from a female donor with breast cancer. Some clones in this sample may be carry-over from other donors' samples.

This clonotype was recorded a few times. The J gene is TRBJ2-5, the V gene TRBV5-1, with 7 bases fitting TRBD1. V lost 0 bases to trimming and J lost 8 bases; unmatched junction nucleotides: 7. The CDR3 length is 14 residues. CDR1 is SGHRS and CDR2 is YFSETQ in the germline V gene. The CDR3 is CASSLEGGVNTQYF. DNA for the CDR3: TGCGCCAGCAGCTTGGAAGGGGGCGTGAACACCCAGTACTTC. Using reference TRBV5-1 and TRBJ2-5 for the parts outside the CDR3, the full variable domain is KAGVTQTPRYLIKTRGQQVTLSCSPISGHRSVSWYQQTPGQGLQFLFEYFSETQRNKGNFPGRFSGRQFSNSRSEMNVSTLELGDSALYLCASSLEGGVNTQYFGPGTRLLVL.

This clonotype was seen repeatedly, ten times or more. V gene TRBV4-3 combines with J gene TRBJ2-7; the D is unclear. CDR3 length: 15 residues. V was clipped by 0 bases and J by 3 bases, with 12 bases between them. Germline CDR1 and CDR2: LGHNA and YSLEER. The chain's CDR3 is CASSQERTLFYEQYF. The CDR3 DNA is TGCGCCAGCAGCCAAGAGAGAACTCTTTTCTACGAGCAGTACTTC.

This chain uses TRBV9 with TRBJ1-6; D is undetermined. Germline V lookup: CDR1 SGDLS, CDR2 YYNGEE. This CDR3 is built from 14 residues. V was pared by 4 bases and J by 5 bases, with 10 bases between. The CDR3 DNA sequence: TGTGCCAGCAGCCAAACACTTGATAATTCACCCCTCCACTTT. It encodes CASSQTLDNSPLHF.

Details on this clonotype: No conserved phenylalanine or tryptophan is present at the end of the CDR3, so a read error is the likely explanation. The DNA is omitted, as the CDR3 cannot be located on it reliably, and the CDR3 follows TCRdb's listing. This chain uses TRBV7-6 with TRBJ1-6; TRBD1, as called in the table, went unchecked against the DNA. The CDR3 totals 13 residues, both ends included. Germline lookup yields CDR1 SGHVS and CDR2 FNYEAQ. The CDR3 region is CASSPRVNFPLPL.

As regards this clonotype: Germline and junction disagree at one end, which may indicate a read error. The chain couples TRBV29-1 to TRBJ1-2, with D tentatively TRBD1 (5 bases). The length of the CDR3 is 9 residues. CDR1 and CDR2 from the germline V gene are SQVTM and ANQGSEA. The chain's CDR3 is CSLDWGTAF. CDR3 sequence (DNA): TGCAGCTTAGATTGGGGCACAGCCTTC.

This clonotype was detected ten times or more. This chain uses TRBV5-4 with TRBJ1-3; the D is unclear. V lost 2 bases and J 2 bases, leaving 5 bases between the germline ends. CDR3 length: 13 residues. The germline CDR1 and CDR2 sequences are SGHNT and YYREEE (reference sequence). The CDR3 loop is CASSFGAGNTIYF. The CDR3 DNA is TGTGCCAGCAGCTTCGGGGCTGGAAACACCATATATTTT.

Concerning this clonotype: A much larger clone differs from this one at a single base, so this may be a read error. The chain uses TRBV5-6 and TRBJ2-7, with TRBD1 as a possible D gene (7 bases). Trimming left V 3 bases short and J 9 bases short, with 19 bases between. There are 14 residues in the CDR3. The germline CDR1 and CDR2 sequences are SGHDT and YYEEEE. CDR3 DNA sequence: TGTGCCAGCAGCTGGGGGACAGCGGGCCAGGGGCAGTACTTC. Residues: CASSWGTAGQGQYF.

V and J are TRBV6-9 and TRBJ1-2; 7 bases are shared with TRBD1. The CDR3 is made up of 15 amino acids. After removal of 5 bases from V and 0 bases from J, the junction contained 6 bases not matched to a gene. Germline lookup yields CDR1 MNHGY and CDR2 SVAAGI. The CDR3 loop reads CASSHRGFPNYGYTF. The CDR3 DNA is TGTGCCAGCAGTCACAGGGGTTTCCCTAACTATGGCTACACCTTC.

V is TRBV20-1 and J is TRBJ1-5; TRBD1 matches 12 bases. The V gene end was trimmed by 6 bases and the J gene end by 1 base; junction bases not matched to a gene: 7. The CDR3 consists of 16 residues. In germline, CDR1 is DFQATT, CDR2 SNEGSKA (reference sequence). CDR3 nucleotide sequence: TGCAGTGCCCCCGGGACAGGGGGCCGGAGCAATCAGCCCCAGCATTTT. The encoded protein is CSAPGTGGRSNQPQHF.

The rearrangement joins TRBV4-3 to TRBJ1-4, with D uncertain. Trimming removed 4 bases at V and 10 bases at J, with 16 bases between. Germline CDR1 and CDR2: LGHNA and YSLEER. The CDR3 is 14 residues long. Here the CDR3 reads CASSPQLGAGKLFF. The CDR3 DNA reads as TGCGCCAGCAGCCCCCAACTCGGTGCGGGAAAACTGTTTTTT.

This clonotype was counted ten times or more. The CDR3 DNA is TGTGCCCTACTCTCGGGGGCCAACGTCCTGACTTTC. Amino acid sequence: CALLSGANVLTF. The rearrangement joins TRBV7-7 to TRBJ2-6; no firm D call. In germline, CDR1 is SSHAT, CDR2 FNYEAQ (reference sequence). V lost 11 bases to trimming and J lost 4 bases, with 9 bases between them. The CDR3 runs 12 residues.

The chain links TRBV7-3 to TRBJ2-5; the match to TRBD2 covers 12 bases. The CDR3 contains 16 residues. Trimming took 4 bases from V and 4 from J; bases not matched to a gene: 7. CDR1 is SGHTA and CDR2 is FQGTGA in the germline V gene. As DNA, the CDR3 is TGTGCCAGCAGCTCCTCTAGCGGGGGGGCCGGAGAGACCCAGTACTTC. This translates into CASSSSSGGAGETQYF.

This clonotype was picked up many times. This rearrangement joins TRBV5-1 to TRBJ2-7; 13 nucleotides line up with TRBD2. V lost 0 bases, J lost 4 bases, and 7 bases stayed unmatched. The CDR3 is made up of 17 amino acids. From germline, CDR1 is SGHRS and CDR2 YFSETQ. As DNA, the CDR3 is TGCGCCAGCAGCTTGGGCTTTACTAGCGGGAGGGCTTACGAGCAGTACTTC. This translates into CASSLGFTSGRAYEQYF.

As for this clonotype: The junction differs from germline at one of its ends, possibly a read error. The chain carries TRBV13 and TRBJ2-7; 9 nucleotides agree with TRBD2. The V gene's germline CDR1 is PRHDT and CDR2 FYEKMQ (reference sequence). The CDR3 runs to 15 residues. The CDR3 sequence: CVSGFRLAGEPEQYF. CDR3 DNA sequence: TGTGTCAGCGGCTTTCGATTAGCGGGAGAACCTGAGCAGTACTTC.

This clonotype was counted ten times or more. The chain is built from TRBV20-1 and TRBJ2-1, with TRBD2 identical over 8 bases. The V gene's germline CDR1 is DFQATT and CDR2 SNEGSKA (reference sequence). The CDR3 is 14 residues long. V lost 4 bases, J lost 6 bases, and 8 bases stayed unmatched. The CDR3 is CSATPGLVSNEQFF. The CDR3 bases are TGCAGTGCTACCCCGGGACTAGTTTCCAATGAGCAGTTCTTC.

This clonotype was seen at least ten times. V usage is TRBV6-1 and J usage is TRBJ1-4; possible D gene TRBD1, 5 bases. The ends were cut back, 3 bases at V and 2 bases at J, with 10 bases in the middle. Germline loops: CDR1 MNHNS, CDR2 SASEGT. CDR3 size: 15 residues. The CDR3 bases are TGTGCCAGCAGTGACGGTGGGACGACTAATGAAAAACTGTTTTTT. Protein: CASSDGGTTNEKLFF.

This clonotype was seen a handful of times. A much larger clone lies one base from this, so it may be a read error. This chain uses TRBV20-1 with TRBJ2-1; TRBD2 might be the D (6 bases). The CDR3 consists of 12 residues. Germline V lookup: CDR1 DFQATT, CDR2 SNEGSKA (reference sequence). CDR3 sequence: CSASGGSNEPFF. In DNA, the CDR3 is TGCAGTGCTAGCGGGGGTAGCAATGAGCCGTTCTTC.

This clonotype was seen more than once but under ten times. This may stem from a read error, because a much larger clone lies one nucleotide away. This chain uses TRBV20-1 with TRBJ1-2; 7 nucleotides line up with TRBD1. The CDR3 has 13 residues. Germline CDR1 reads DFQATT; CDR2 reads SNEGSKA (reference sequence). The CDR3 DNA is TGCAGTCTAAAGGACAGGACTTTCTATGCCTACACCTTC. It codes for CSLKDRTFYAYTF.

In its sample, this clonotype was seen many times. The V and J genes are TRBV20-1 and TRBJ2-4; tentatively, D is TRBD2 (6 bases). V lost 5 bases to trimming and J lost 0 bases, with 14 bases between them. The CDR3 runs 15 residues. The germline V gene encodes CDR1 DFQATT and CDR2 SNEGSKA (reference sequence). The CDR3 sequence: CSAWGGLGAKNIQYF. The CDR3 DNA reads TGCAGTGCTTGGGGAGGATTGGGAGCCAAAAACATTCAGTACTTC.

Comment on this clonotype: The conserved closing phenylalanine or tryptophan is absent in this CDR3, likely reflecting a read error. V and J are TRBV18 and TRBJ2-1, with TRBD1 matching 7 bases. The V segment lost 2 bases and the J segment 9 bases; nucleotides outside the gene matches: 4. There are 13 residues in the CDR3. The germline V gene encodes CDR1 KGHSH and CDR2 LQKENI. The CDR3 region has the DNA TGTGCCAGCTCACCATTACAGGGGAGTGAGCAGTTCCTC. This gives the protein CASSPLQGSEQFL.

As to this clonotype: This may be a read error, as it is one base from a much larger clone. This chain connects TRBV27 to TRBJ2-2; D not resolved. The CDR3 is 14 amino acids. Germline V gene data show CDR1 as MNHEY and CDR2 as SMNVEV (reference sequence). With 5 bases removed from V and 5 bases from J, the gap between germline ends came to 12 bases. The CDR3 protein is CASSPWQVTGELFF. CDR3 DNA: TGTGCCAGCAGTCCGTGGCAGGTAACCGGGGAGCTGTTTTTT.

The CDR3: CATSDPDRVGTGELFF. CDR3 nucleotide sequence: TGTGCCACCAGTGATCCCGACAGGGTCGGCACCGGGGAGCTGTTTTTT. The chain employs TRBV24-1 and TRBJ2-2; TRBD1 aligns across 7 bases. Per germline, CDR1 KGHDR and CDR2 SFDVKD. The CDR3 is 16 amino acids. V lost 3 bases, J lost 4 bases, and 7 bases stayed unmatched.

This clonotype was detected ten times or more. The rearrangement joins TRBV11-3 to TRBJ2-3; the match to TRBD1 covers 7 bases. CDR1 is SGHNT and CDR2 is YENEEA in the germline V gene. The CDR3 contains 16 residues. V shed 1 base and J 2 bases; nucleotides not matched to a gene: 6. The CDR3 reads CASSLGTGVTTDTQYF. CDR3 nucleotide sequence: TGTGCCAGCAGCTTAGGAACAGGGGTGACCACAGATACGCAGTATTTT.

This clonotype was seen many times. The chain carries TRBV10-2 and TRBJ2-1, with a weak D call TRBD2 (7 bases). Germline lookup yields CDR1 WSHSY and CDR2 SAAADI. The V and J ends lost 5 bases and 2 bases respectively, with 16 bases between them. The CDR3 spans 16 residues. CDR3 sequence: CASSKGGGGTYNEQFF. CDR3 DNA: TGCGCCAGCAGTAAAGGAGGGGGAGGGACCTACAATGAGCAGTTCTTC.